This T cell receptor (beta chain) was recorded in a study of Ad26.COV2.S vaccination and SARS-CoV-2 variants. Study-wide results and limits: Reported post-vaccination CD8+ and CD4+ T cell responses to spike showed substantial breadth. Possible underestimation of total T cell responses by the TCR breadth and depth analyses was noted. Recipients of vaccine and of placebo showed similar breadth of their non-spike TCR repertoires. People given the vaccine had a wider spike-specific TCR breadth than placebo recipients did.

A remark on this clone: Its antigen is as yet unknown.

Method: immunoSEQ multiplex PCR; TCRdb's copy keeps in-frame clones and lacks some. The sample comprises some 350,000 clones, about 90% of which are singletons, and about 3.9% rests with the top ten. The material was peripheral blood, obtained after recovery from COVID-19. The receptor was isolated from a human donor who had recovered from COVID-19.

CDR3 amino acids: CASSFGQGASEQFF. The CDR3 coding sequence is TGTGCCAGCAGCTTTGGACAGGGGGCAAGTGAGCAGTTCTTC. The V gene is TRBV7-9, the J gene TRBJ2-1; 11 bases line up with TRBD1. In germline, CDR1 is SEHNR, CDR2 FQNEAQ (reference sequence). J was trimmed by 9 bases and V by 3 bases; bases with no gene match: 4. The CDR3 runs 14 residues.